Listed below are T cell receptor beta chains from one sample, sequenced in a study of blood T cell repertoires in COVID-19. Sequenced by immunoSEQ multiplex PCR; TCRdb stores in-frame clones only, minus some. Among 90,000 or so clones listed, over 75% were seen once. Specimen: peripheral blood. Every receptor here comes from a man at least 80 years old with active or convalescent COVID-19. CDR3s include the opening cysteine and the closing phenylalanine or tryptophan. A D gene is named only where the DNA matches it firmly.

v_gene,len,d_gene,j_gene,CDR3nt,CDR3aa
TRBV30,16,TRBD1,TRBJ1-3,TGTGCCTGGAGTGAAAGAAGGGGGCTCTCTGGAAACACCATATATTTT,CAWSERRGLSGNTIYF
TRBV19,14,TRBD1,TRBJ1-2,TGTGCCAGTAGTTCCGGGACAGGGGGCTTTGGCTACACCTTC,CASSSGTGGFGYTF
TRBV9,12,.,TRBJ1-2,TGTGCCAGCAGCGGTAACATCTATGGCTACACCTTC,CASSGNIYGYTF
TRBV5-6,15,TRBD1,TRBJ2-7,TGTGCCAGCAGCGACCTGGGACAGGGCACCTACGAGCAGTACTTC,CASSDLGQGTYEQYF
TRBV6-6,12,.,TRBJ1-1,TGTGCCAGCAGCAACAGGGCCAAGGAAGCTTTCTTT,CASSNRAKEAFF